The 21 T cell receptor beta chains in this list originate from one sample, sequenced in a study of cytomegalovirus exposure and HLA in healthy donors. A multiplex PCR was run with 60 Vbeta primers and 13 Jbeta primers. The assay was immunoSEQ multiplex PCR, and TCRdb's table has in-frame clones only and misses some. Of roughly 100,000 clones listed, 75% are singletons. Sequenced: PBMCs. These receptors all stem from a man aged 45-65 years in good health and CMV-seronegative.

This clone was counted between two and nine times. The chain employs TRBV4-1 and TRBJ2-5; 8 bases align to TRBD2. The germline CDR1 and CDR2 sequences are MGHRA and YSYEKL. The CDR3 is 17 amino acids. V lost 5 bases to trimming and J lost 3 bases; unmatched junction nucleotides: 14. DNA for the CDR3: TGCGCCAGCAGCTCGCTAGGTCGGGGGGGCCCGGAAGAGACCCAGTACTTC. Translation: CASSSLGRGGPEETQYF.

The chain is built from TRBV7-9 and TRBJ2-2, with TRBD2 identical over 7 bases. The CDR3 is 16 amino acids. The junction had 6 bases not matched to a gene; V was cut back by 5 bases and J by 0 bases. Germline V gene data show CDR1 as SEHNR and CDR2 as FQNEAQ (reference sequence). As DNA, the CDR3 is TGTGCCAGCAGCCAAAGTCTAGCGGCGAACACCGGGGAGCTGTTTTTT. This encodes CASSQSLAANTGELFF.

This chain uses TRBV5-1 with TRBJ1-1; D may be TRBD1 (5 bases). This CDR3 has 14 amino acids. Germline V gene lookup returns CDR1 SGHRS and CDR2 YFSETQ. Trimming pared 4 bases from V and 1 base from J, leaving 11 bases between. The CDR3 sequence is CASSRVGGNTEAFF. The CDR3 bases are TGCGCCAGCAGCCGGGTGGGGGGGAACACTGAAGCTTTCTTT.

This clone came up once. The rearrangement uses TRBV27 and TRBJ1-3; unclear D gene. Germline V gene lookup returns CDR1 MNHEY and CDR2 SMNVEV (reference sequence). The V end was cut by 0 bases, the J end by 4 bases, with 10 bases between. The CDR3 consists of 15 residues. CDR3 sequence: CASSLSGGVGNTIYF. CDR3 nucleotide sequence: TGTGCCAGCAGTTTATCGGGCGGGGTCGGAAACACCATATATTTT.

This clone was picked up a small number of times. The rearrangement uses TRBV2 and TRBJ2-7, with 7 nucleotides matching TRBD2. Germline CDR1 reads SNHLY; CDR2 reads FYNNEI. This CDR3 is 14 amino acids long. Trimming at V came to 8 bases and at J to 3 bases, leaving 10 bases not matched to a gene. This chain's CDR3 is CASLAASGHYEQYF. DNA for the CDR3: TGTGCCAGCTTAGCGGCTAGCGGACACTACGAGCAGTACTTC.

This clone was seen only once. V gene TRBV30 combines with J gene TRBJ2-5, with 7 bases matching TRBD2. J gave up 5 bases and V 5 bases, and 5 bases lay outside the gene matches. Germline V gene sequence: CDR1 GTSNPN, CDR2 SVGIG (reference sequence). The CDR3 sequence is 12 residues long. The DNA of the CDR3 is TGTGCCTGGCGCGGGAGCAGGGAGACCCAGTACTTC. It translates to CAWRGSRETQYF.

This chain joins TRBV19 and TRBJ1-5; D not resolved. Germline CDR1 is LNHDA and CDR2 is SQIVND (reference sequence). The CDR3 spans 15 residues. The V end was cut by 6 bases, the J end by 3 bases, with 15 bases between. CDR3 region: CASRDGLFSNQPQHF. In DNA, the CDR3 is TGTGCCAGTAGAGACGGACTTTTTTCCAATCAGCCCCAGCATTTT.

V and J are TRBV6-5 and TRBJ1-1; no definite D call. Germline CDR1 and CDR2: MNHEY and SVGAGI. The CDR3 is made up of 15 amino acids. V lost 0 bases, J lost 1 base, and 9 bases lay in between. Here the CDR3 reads CASSYSRSSNTEAFF. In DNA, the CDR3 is TGTGCCAGCAGTTACTCGCGGAGTTCGAACACTGAAGCTTTCTTT.

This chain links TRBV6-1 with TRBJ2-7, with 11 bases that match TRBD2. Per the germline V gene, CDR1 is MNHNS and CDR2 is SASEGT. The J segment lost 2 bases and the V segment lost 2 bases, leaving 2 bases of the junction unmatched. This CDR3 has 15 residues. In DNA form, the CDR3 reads TGTGCCAGCAGTGAAATACTAGCGGGGGCCTACGAGCAGTACTTC. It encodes CASSEILAGAYEQYF.

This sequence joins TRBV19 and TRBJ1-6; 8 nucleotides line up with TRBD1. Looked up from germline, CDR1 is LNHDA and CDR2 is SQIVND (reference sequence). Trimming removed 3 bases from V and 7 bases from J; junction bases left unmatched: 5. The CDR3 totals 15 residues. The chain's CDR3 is CASSMTGDYNSPLHF. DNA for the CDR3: TGTGCCAGTAGTATGACAGGGGATTACAATTCACCCCTCCACTTT.

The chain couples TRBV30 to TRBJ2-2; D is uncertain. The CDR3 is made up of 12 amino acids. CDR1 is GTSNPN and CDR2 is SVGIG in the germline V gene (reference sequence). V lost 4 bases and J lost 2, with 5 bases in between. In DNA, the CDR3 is TGTGCCTGGACCAGAAACACCGGGGAGCTGTTTTTT. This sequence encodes CAWTRNTGELFF.

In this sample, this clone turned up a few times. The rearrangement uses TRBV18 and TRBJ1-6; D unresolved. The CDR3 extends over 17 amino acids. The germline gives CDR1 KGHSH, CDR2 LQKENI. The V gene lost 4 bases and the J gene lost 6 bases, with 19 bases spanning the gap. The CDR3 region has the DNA TGTGCCAGCTCACAAAGAGCGGCATCGGACCCTAATTCACCCCTCCACTTT. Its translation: CASSQRAASDPNSPLHF.

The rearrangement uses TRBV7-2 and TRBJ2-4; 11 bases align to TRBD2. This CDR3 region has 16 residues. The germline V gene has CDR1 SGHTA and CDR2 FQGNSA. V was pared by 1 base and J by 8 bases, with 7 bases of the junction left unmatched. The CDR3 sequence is CASSLGATSGRDIQYF. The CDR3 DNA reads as TGTGCCAGCAGCTTAGGGGCCACTAGCGGGAGAGACATTCAGTACTTC.

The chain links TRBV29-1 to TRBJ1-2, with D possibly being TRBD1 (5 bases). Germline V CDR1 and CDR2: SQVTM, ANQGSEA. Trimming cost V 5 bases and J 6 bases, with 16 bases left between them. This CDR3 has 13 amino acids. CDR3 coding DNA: TGCAGCGTTAGGGAAGGGGATTGGAATGGCTACACCTTC. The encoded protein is CSVREGDWNGYTF.

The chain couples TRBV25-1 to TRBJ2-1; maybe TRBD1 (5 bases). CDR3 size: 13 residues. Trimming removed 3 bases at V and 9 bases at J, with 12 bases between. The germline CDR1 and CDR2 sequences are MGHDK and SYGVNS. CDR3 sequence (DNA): TGTGCCAGCAGTGACGATAGGGGCGCTGAGCAGTTCTTC. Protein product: CASSDDRGAEQFF.

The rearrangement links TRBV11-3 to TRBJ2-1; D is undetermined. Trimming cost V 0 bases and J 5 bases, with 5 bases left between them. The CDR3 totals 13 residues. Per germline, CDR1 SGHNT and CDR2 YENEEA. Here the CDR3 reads CASSLDPNNEQFF. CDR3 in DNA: TGTGCCAGCAGCTTAGATCCAAACAATGAGCAGTTCTTC.

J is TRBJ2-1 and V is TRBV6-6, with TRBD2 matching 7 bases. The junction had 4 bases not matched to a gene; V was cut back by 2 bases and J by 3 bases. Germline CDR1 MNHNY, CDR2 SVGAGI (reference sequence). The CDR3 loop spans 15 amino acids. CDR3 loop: CASSYSQRGYNEQFF. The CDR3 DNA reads TGTGCCAGCAGTTACAGCCAGCGGGGCTACAATGAGCAGTTCTTC.

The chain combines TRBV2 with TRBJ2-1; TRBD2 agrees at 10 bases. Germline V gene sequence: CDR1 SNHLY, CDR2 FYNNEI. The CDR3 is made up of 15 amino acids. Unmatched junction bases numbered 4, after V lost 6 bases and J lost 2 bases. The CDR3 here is CASSERGGTYNEQFF. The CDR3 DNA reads TGTGCCAGCAGCGAGCGGGGGGGAACCTACAATGAGCAGTTCTTC. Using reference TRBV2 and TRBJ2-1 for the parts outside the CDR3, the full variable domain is EPEVTQTPSHQVTQMGQEVILRCVPISNHLYFYWYRQILGQKVEFLVSFYNNEISEKSEIFDDQFSVERPDGSNFTLKIRSTKLEDSAMYFCASSERGGTYNEQFFGPGTRLTVL.

The CDR3 reads CASSVGPTSGGYNEQFF. The CDR3 DNA sequence: TGTGCCAGCAGCGTAGGCCCCACTAGCGGGGGTTACAATGAGCAGTTCTTC. V gene TRBV9 combines with J gene TRBJ2-1, with 11 bases identical to TRBD2. The CDR3 is made up of 17 amino acids. Germline CDR1 reads SGDLS; CDR2 reads YYNGEE. After removal of 0 bases from V and 4 bases from J, the junction contained 6 bases not matched to a gene.

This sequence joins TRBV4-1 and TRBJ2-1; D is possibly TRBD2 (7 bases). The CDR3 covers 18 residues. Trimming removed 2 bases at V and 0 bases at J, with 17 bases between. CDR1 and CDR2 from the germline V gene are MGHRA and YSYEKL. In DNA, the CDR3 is TGCGCCAGCAGCCAATCTATTCTAGGGGGGGCCTCCTACAATGAGCAGTTCTTC. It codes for CASSQSILGGASYNEQFF.

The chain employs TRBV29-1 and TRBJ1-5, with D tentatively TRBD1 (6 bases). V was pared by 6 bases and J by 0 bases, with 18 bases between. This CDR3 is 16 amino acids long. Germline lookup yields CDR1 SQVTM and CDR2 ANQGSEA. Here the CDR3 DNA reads TGCAGCGTCCCCAAAACCGGACAGTTTAGCAATCAGCCCCAGCATTTT. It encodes CSVPKTGQFSNQPQHF.